A selection of T cell receptor beta chains follows, all from one sample in a study of vaccination effects on CD4 cells after COVID-19. These TCRs' antigens remain unknown. Libraries were prepared by immunoSEQ multiplex PCR; TCRdb keeps only in-frame clonotypes and omits some of them. This sample yields some 69,000 clones, of which 73% are seen a single time; more than 2% belongs to the top ten. The sequences come from CD4+ T cells from PBMCs cultured without peptide, collected after COVID-19 vaccination. The source of these receptors is a human donor who received a COVID-19 vaccine. Both conserved end residues are part of each CDR3. A D gene is named only where the DNA matches it firmly. For some rows the clone size is stated as once, few or many, or as a class when expanded; others skip it.

clone_size: NA; j_call: TRBJ2-5; v_call: TRBV5-1; d_call: TRBD1; cdr3_nt: TGCGCCAGCAGCTTGCTGAAGGGGGCAGAAGAGACCCAGTACTTC; cdr3_aa: CASSLLKGAEETQYF
clone_size: NA; j_call: TRBJ2-1; v_call: TRBV12-3/TRBV12-4; d_call: NA; cdr3_nt: TGTGCCAGCATCGGGACAGCGGGAGCCCCGCAGTTCTTC; cdr3_aa: CASIGTAGAPQFF
clone_size: NA; j_call: TRBJ1-4; v_call: TRBV24-1; d_call: TRBD1; cdr3_nt: TGTGCCACCAGTGAAACAAGGGGGCCTAATGAAAAACTGTTTTTT; cdr3_aa: CATSETRGPNEKLFF
clone_size: NA; j_call: TRBJ2-2; v_call: TRBV3-1/TRBV3-2; d_call: NA; cdr3_nt: TGTGCCAGCAGCCAAGCGGGTTATGGCGGGGAGCTGTTTTTT; cdr3_aa: CASSQAGYGGELFF
clone_size: NA; j_call: TRBJ2-5; v_call: TRBV11-1; d_call: TRBD1; cdr3_nt: TGTGCCAGCAGTACAGGGGGCGTCGGGCAAGAGACCCAGTACTTC; cdr3_aa: CASSTGGVGQETQYF
clone_size: NA; j_call: TRBJ1-6; v_call: TRBV9; d_call: NA; cdr3_nt: TGTGCCAGCAGCGTAGAAGATTACTATAATTCACCCCTCCACTTT; cdr3_aa: CASSVEDYYNSPLHF
clone_size: NA; j_call: TRBJ1-1; v_call: TRBV28; d_call: NA; cdr3_nt: TGTGCCAGCAGTTTTCGGCCCCTTGAAGCTTTCTTT; cdr3_aa: CASSFRPLEAFF
clone_size: NA; j_call: TRBJ1-3; v_call: TRBV21-1; d_call: NA; cdr3_nt: TGTGCCAGCAGCAAAGGTGGCGGGTGTGGAAACACCATATATTTT; cdr3_aa: CASSKGGGCGNTIYF
clone_size: once; j_call: TRBJ1-5; v_call: TRBV6-5; d_call: NA; cdr3_nt: TGTGCCAGCAGGGCAACAGGGTCAAGGAGGTCCCAGCATTTT; cdr3_aa: CASRATGSRRSQHF
clone_size: NA; j_call: TRBJ2-3; v_call: TRBV4-3; d_call: NA; cdr3_nt: TGCGCCAGCAGCCAAGAACCAGACAGTGCTAGCACAGATACGCAGTATTTT; cdr3_aa: CASSQEPDSASTDTQYF
clone_size: NA; j_call: TRBJ1-1; v_call: TRBV5-3; d_call: NA; cdr3_nt: TGTGCCAGAAGCCCCCGGGTGTCTGAGGGTGAGTTCGGTACTGAAGCTTTCTTT; cdr3_aa: CARSPRVSEGEFGTEAFF
clone_size: once; j_call: TRBJ2-1; v_call: TRBV24-1; d_call: NA; cdr3_nt: TGTGCCACCAGTGATCCGCTCCGGGGGTCTTCCTACAATGAGCAGTTCTTC; cdr3_aa: CATSDPLRGSSYNEQFF
clone_size: NA; j_call: TRBJ2-3; v_call: TRBV6-6; d_call: TRBD2; cdr3_nt: TGTGCCAGCAGTCCATGGACTAGCGGGGGGTCGCGCACAGATACGCAGTATTTT; cdr3_aa: CASSPWTSGGSRTDTQYF
clone_size: NA; j_call: TRBJ2-1; v_call: TRBV9; d_call: TRBD2; cdr3_nt: TGTGCCAGCAGCGTAGAGGCTAGCGGGGGGGCCCTATACAATGAGCAGTTCTTC; cdr3_aa: CASSVEASGGALYNEQFF
clone_size: few; j_call: TRBJ2-1; v_call: TRBV5-5; d_call: NA; cdr3_nt: TGTGCCAGCAGCTTGGTTTGGTCTAGTAATGAGCAGTTCTTC; cdr3_aa: CASSLVWSSNEQFF
clone_size: NA; j_call: TRBJ2-1; v_call: TRBV6-5; d_call: NA; cdr3_nt: TGTGCCAGCAGTCTCGTAGTGGGGAGAGAGCAGTTCTTC; cdr3_aa: CASSLVVGREQFF
clone_size: NA; j_call: TRBJ2-2; v_call: TRBV7-8; d_call: NA; cdr3_nt: TGTGCCAGCAGCTTAGCATCCACCGGGGAGCTGTTTTTT; cdr3_aa: CASSLASTGELFF
clone_size: NA; j_call: TRBJ2-1; v_call: TRBV5-1; d_call: NA; cdr3_nt: TGCGCCAGCAGCTTGGCCCCCGGGACTTCCAATGAGCAGTTCTTC; cdr3_aa: CASSLAPGTSNEQFF
clone_size: few; j_call: TRBJ1-1; v_call: TRBV7-9; d_call: NA; cdr3_nt: TGTGCCAGCAGCTTAGAGATCGATGGGACTGAAGCTTTCTTT; cdr3_aa: CASSLEIDGTEAFF
clone_size: NA; j_call: TRBJ2-3; v_call: TRBV11-2; d_call: TRBD1; cdr3_nt: TGTGCCAGCAGCGCGCCGACAGGGGGCATTTTTGGTACGCAGTATTTT; cdr3_aa: CASSAPTGGIFGTQYF
clone_size: NA; j_call: TRBJ2-3; v_call: TRBV19; d_call: NA; cdr3_nt: TGTGCCAGTAGTAACCGGCCTAGCACAGATACGCAGTATTTT; cdr3_aa: CASSNRPSTDTQYF
clone_size: NA; j_call: TRBJ2-1; v_call: TRBV24-1; d_call: TRBD2; cdr3_nt: TGTGCCACCAGTGTCCTGACTAGCGGGGGGGCCGGTGAGCAGTTCTTC; cdr3_aa: CATSVLTSGGAGEQFF
clone_size: NA; j_call: TRBJ2-5; v_call: TRBV28; d_call: TRBD1; cdr3_nt: TGTGCCAGCAGTTTAGTACAGGGGGCGCAGTCTCTCGAGACCCAGTACTTC; cdr3_aa: CASSLVQGAQSLETQYF
clone_size: NA; j_call: TRBJ2-3; v_call: TRBV5-1; d_call: NA; cdr3_nt: TGCGCCAGCAGCTTGGCCGGGGGGCTCAGCACAGATACGCAGTATTTT; cdr3_aa: CASSLAGGLSTDTQYF
clone_size: once; j_call: TRBJ1-3; v_call: TRBV19; d_call: TRBD1; cdr3_nt: TGTGCCACCGGGGGACAGCCAAGAAACACCATATATTTT; cdr3_aa: CATGGQPRNTIYF
clone_size: NA; j_call: TRBJ1-2; v_call: TRBV4-3; d_call: NA; cdr3_nt: TGCGCCAGCAGCCAAAGAACGACAGAGACCTATGGCTACACCTTC; cdr3_aa: CASSQRTTETYGYTF
clone_size: NA; j_call: TRBJ1-6; v_call: TRBV11-2; d_call: NA; cdr3_nt: TGTGCCAGCAGCTTAGGAGCAGGGGCATTTAATTCACCCCTCCACTTT; cdr3_aa: CASSLGAGAFNSPLHF